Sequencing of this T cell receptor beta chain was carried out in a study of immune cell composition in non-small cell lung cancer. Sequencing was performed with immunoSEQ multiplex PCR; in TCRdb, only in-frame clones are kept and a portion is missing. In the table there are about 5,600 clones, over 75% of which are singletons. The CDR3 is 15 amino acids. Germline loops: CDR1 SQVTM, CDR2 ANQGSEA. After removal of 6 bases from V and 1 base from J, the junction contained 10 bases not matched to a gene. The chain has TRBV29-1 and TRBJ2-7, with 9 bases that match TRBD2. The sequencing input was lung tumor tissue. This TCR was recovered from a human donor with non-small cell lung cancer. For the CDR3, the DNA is TGCAGCGTGCGGGGGGGTGGACGGCATTCCTACGAGCAGTACTTC. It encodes CSVRGGGRHSYEQYF.